The clone carrying this T cell receptor (beta chain) occurred many times. Its antigen is as yet unknown. Axillary draining lymph nodes of breast cancer patients supplied the node samples. Via MiXCR, TCRdb re-called the multiplex PCR reads, giving one row per CDR3 protein. The table lists about 230,000 distinct CDR3 sequences, less than 40% of them singletons. The sample comes from a study of breast tumors, draining lymph nodes, adjacent tissues. General study results and limits: Data fit most tumor T cells coming from lymph node, expanding in tumor. Compared with basal-like, luminal-like tumors shared significantly more repertoire with nontumor tissue.

V lost 3 bases and J lost 7, with 12 bases in between. The CDR3 has 13 residues. The receptor was isolated from a female donor with breast cancer. Some clones in this sample may be carry-over from other donors' samples. This chain connects TRBV12-3 or TRBV12-4 to TRBJ1-2; D is uncertain. Sequencing was done on a sample of axillary lymph node tissue. This CDR3 is CASSFGPGGGYTF. DNA for the CDR3: TGTGCCAGCAGTTTCGGCCCTGGCGGTGGCTACACCTTC.